Only a few counts were recorded for the clone carrying this TCR beta chain. Its cognate antigen is unknown. Attached unique molecular identifiers marked individual cDNA molecules. TCRdb passed the 5' RACE reads through MiXCR, listing each CDR3 protein once. The sample records approximately 76,000 distinct CDR3 sequences, 12% being singletons. The CDR3 length is 15 residues. Germline V gene data show CDR1 as MNHEY and CDR2 as SVGAGI. V gave up 4 bases and J gave up 5 bases; unmatched junction bases: 5. The data originate from a study of early T cells in non-severe SARS-CoV-2 infection. For the study at large: Whole-blood bulk RNA, unsorted, was sequenced, and chains were unpaired. Study-level findings and limits: There was a bias toward anti-spike CD8 responses in VDJdb matching, which missed private and CD4 specificities.

The receptor was isolated from an adult who was a healthcare worker with PCR-confirmed SARS-CoV-2 infection or an uninfected control (not recorded which). The V call is TRBV6-5, the J call TRBJ1-2; 12 bases align to TRBD1. Sequences were obtained from whole blood. Here the CDR3 DNA reads TGTGCCAGCAGTTTGGGACAGGGGGCTTGGTATGGCTACACCTTC. This translates into CASSLGQGAWYGYTF.